This entry features one T cell receptor beta chain sequence. The target antigen is unknown. This entry belongs to a study of CD8 T cells in Susac syndrome. General study points: As acknowledged by the study, its TCR sequencing and HLA analysis included a relatively small number of individuals.

cDNA came from around 0.54 to 1 ug RNA primed by random hexamers. Amplification of the TCR beta CDR3 was carried out by immunoSEQ multiplex PCR, which spanned a total of 54 Vbeta and 13 Jbeta segments. TCRdb analysed the immunoSEQ multiplex PCR reads with MiXCR anew, one entry per CDR3 protein. The sample shows about 120,000 distinct CDR3 sequences, 94% of them seen only once. TCR beta sequencing covered blood CD8+ and CD4+ T cells. Negative isolation yielded CD4+ and CD8+ T cells, and FACS enriched TEMRA cells. V shed 3 bases and J shed 5 bases, with 10 bases lying between them. This CDR3 has 13 amino acids.

The V gene is TRBV12-3 or TRBV12-4, the J gene TRBJ1-1; D is unresolved. The specimen was CD4+ T cells from PBMCs. The source of this sequence is a human donor in good health. This chain's CDR3 is CASSFDGGTEAFF. The CDR3 DNA reads TGTGCCAGCAGTTTTGACGGAGGTACTGAAGCTTTCTTT.